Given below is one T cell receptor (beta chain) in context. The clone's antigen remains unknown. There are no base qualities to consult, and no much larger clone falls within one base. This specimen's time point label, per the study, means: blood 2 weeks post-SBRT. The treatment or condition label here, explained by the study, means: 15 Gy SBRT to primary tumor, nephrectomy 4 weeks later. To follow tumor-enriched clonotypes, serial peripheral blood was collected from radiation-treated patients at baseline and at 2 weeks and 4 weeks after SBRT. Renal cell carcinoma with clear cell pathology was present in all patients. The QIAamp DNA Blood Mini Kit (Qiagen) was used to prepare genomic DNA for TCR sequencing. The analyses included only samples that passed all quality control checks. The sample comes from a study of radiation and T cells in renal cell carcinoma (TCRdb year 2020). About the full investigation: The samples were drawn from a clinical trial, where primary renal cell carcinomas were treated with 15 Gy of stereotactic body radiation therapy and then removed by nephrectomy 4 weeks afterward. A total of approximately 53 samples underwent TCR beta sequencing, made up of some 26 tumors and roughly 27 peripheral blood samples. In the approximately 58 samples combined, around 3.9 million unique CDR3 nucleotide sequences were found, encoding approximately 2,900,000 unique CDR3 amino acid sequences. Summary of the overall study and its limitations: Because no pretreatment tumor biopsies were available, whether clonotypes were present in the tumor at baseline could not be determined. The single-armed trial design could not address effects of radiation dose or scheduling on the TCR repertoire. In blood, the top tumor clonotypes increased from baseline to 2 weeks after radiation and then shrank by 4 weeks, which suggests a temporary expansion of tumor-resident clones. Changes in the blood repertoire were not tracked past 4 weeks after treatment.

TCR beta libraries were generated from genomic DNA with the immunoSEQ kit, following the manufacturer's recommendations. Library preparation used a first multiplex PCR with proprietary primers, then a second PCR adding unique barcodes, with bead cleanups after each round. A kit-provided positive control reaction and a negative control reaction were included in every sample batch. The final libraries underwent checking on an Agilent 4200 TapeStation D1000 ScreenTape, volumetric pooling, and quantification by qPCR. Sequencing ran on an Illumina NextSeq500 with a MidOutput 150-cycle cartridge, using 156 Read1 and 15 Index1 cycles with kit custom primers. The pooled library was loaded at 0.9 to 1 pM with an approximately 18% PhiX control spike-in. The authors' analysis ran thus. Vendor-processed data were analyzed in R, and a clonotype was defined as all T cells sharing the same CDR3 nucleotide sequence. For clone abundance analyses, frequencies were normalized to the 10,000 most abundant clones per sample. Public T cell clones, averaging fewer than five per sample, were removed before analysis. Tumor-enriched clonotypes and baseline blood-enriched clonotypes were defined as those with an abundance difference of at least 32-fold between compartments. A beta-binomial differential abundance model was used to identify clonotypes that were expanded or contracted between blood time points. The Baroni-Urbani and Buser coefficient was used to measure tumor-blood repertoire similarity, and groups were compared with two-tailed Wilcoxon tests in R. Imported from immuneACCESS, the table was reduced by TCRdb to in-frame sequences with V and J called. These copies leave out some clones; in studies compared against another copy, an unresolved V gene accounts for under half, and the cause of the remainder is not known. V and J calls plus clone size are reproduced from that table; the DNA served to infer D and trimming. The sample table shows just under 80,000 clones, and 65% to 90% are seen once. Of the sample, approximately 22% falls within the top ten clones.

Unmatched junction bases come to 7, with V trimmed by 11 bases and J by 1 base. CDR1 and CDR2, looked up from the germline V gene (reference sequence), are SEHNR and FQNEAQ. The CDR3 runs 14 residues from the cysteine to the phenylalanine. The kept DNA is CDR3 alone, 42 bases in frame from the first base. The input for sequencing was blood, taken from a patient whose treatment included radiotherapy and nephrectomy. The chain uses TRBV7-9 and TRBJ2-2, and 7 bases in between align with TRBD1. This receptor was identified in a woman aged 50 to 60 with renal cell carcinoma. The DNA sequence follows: TGTGCCGTCCCACGGGACAGGAACACCGGGGAGCTGTTTTTT. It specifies CAVPRDRNTGELFF. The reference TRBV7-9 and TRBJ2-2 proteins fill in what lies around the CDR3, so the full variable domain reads DTGVSQNPRHKITKRGQNVTFRCDPISEHNRLYWYRQTLGQGPEFLTYFQNEAQLEKSRLLSDRFSAERPKGSFSTLEIQRTEQGDSAMYLCAVPRDRNTGELFFGEGSRLTVL.